This TCR beta chain is drawn from a study of read filtering for tumor transcriptome and immune sequencing. Across the whole study: Revised staging placed 8 or 9 patients in R-ISS I, over 15 in II, more than 5 in III. Broader study findings: Approximately 80% of IR-seq clonotypes had one read, totaling about 3.3% of reads; RNA-seq: about 69% and 49%. This fraction held mixed bone marrow immune cells after CD138-negative sorting.

At the time of active disease, bone marrow was collected from every patient. In its sample, this clonotype was seen many times. Antigen unknown. The library was built from about 400 ng RNA with molecular barcoded adaptors for alpha/delta and beta/gamma chains. TCRdb ran MiXCR on the reads and lists one entry per CDR3 protein. Altogether about 58,000 distinct CDR3 sequences are present, roughly an eighth being singletons, with the ten largest covering more than 15%. The CDR3 covers 16 residues. Material: a population of CD138-negative cells sorted from bone marrow. The genes are TRBV21-1 and TRBJ2-1; TRBD2 is the table's D call and was not checked against the DNA. TRBV21-1 is termed a pseudogene. The sequence was obtained from a donor aged 40 or over with multiple myeloma. CDR3 region: CASSKVSSGGEVEQFF. In DNA form, the CDR3 reads TGTGCCAGCAGCAAAGTCTCTAGCGGGGGGGAGGTTGAGCAGTTCTTC.